This T cell receptor (beta chain) comes out of a study of brain T cells in children with intractable seizures. General study results and limits: Absence of clones before surgery may stem from lower sequencing depth. Patients' HCMV serostatus was unknown; virus specificity rests on CDR3 similarity alone.

About this clone: Its antigen is as yet unknown.

V was shortened by 6 bases and J by 0 bases, with 15 bases between the two germline ends. Germline V CDR1 and CDR2: MNHEY, SVGAGI. The length of the CDR3 is 15 residues. Only cases whose brain tissue showed the highest T cell transcript signatures were sequenced. Patients received at least one anti-epileptic drug before surgery. Clones were read by immunoSEQ multiplex PCR, and TCRdb kept only the in-frame ones, dropping some. This sample has under 150,000 clones; 94% occur once, and the top ten carry 3.5% to 4%. The TCR comes from a boy younger than two with hemimegalencephaly and intractable seizures. The source material was peripheral blood, sampled at surgery. V is TRBV6-5 and J is TRBJ2-7; TRBD2 is a possible D gene (5 bases). The CDR3 DNA sequence: TGTGCCAGCAGCCGAACGGGATTCGCCTCCTACGAGCAGTACTTC. This translates into CASSRTGFASYEQYF.